This T cell receptor beta chain was sequenced during a study of cytomegalovirus exposure and HLA in healthy donors. Assay: immunoSEQ multiplex PCR; the TCRdb copy retains only in-frame clones and omits some. The sample contains approximately 160,000 clones, roughly nine tenths of which appear only once. CDR3 length: 14 amino acids. V was clipped by 5 bases and J by 2 bases, with 10 bases between them. Per the germline V gene, CDR1 is MDHEN and CDR2 is SYDVKM. The genes are TRBV28 and TRBJ1-3; D unresolved. The receptor comes from a woman aged 18-35 years in good health and CMV-seropositive. The sequenced material came from PBMCs. CDR3 nucleotides: TGTGCCAGCAGTACGTCCGGGACTGGAAACACCATATATTTT. Translated, it gives CASSTSGTGNTIYF.